The clone carrying this T cell receptor (beta chain) was observed a few times. These data belong to a study of T cell changes during pregnancy in multiple sclerosis. The V and J ends lost 4 bases and 1 base respectively, with 7 bases between them. This CDR3 region has 13 residues. Germline V gene lookup returns CDR1 SGHKS and CDR2 YYEKEE (reference sequence). Using immunoSEQ multiplex PCR, the repertoire was profiled, and TCRdb retains in-frame clones only, with some absent. This sample yields more than 45,000 clones, of which 94% are seen a single time; 0.58% belongs to the top ten. The rearrangement uses TRBV5-5 and TRBJ2-3; D is unresolved. Material: CD4+ T cells from peripheral blood mononuclear cells, obtained in the second trimester of pregnancy. This receptor was taken from a female donor with multiple sclerosis, enrolled in a pregnancy study. The CDR3 sequence: CASSLFGTDTQYF. For the CDR3, the DNA is TGTGCCAGCAGCCTCTTCGGCACAGATACGCAGTATTTT.